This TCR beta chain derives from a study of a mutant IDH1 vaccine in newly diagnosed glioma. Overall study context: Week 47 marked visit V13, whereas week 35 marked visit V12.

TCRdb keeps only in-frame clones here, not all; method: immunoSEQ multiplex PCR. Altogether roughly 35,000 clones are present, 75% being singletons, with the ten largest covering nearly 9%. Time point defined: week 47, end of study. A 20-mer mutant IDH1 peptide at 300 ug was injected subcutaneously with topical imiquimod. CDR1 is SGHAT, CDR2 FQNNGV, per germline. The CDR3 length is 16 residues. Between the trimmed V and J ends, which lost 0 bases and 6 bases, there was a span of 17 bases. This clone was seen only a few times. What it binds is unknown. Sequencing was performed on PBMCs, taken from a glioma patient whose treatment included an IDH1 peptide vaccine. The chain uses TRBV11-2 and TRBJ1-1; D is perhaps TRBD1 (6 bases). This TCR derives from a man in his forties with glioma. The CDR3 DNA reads TGTGCCAGCAGCTTAGATTTCGGCAGGGGAGGATCTGAAGCTTTCTTT. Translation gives CASSLDFGRGGSEAFF.